This T cell receptor (beta chain) was found in a study of T cells in women clearing cervical HPV infection. Study findings and constraints: Unknown T-cell numbers per sample may underlie the richness differences.

Sequencing was performed with immunoSEQ multiplex PCR; in TCRdb, only in-frame clones are kept and a portion is missing. This listing includes around 20,000 clones. Between the trimmed V and J ends, which lost 2 bases and 6 bases, there was a span of 10 bases. CDR1 and CDR2 from the germline V gene are MDHEN and SYDVKM. The CDR3 runs 14 residues. As for this clone: What it recognizes is unknown. The DNA ends 3 residues before the CDR3 does, and the rest of the CDR3 is filled in from the germline J gene.

The chain links TRBV28 to TRBJ1-4, with D perhaps TRBD1 (5 bases). The sequence came from a woman aged 18 to 69 with a cervical HPV16 infection that either progressed to CIN3+ or cleared (not recorded which). The source material was blood buffy coat. The CDR3 loop is CASSLRRGDEKLFF. The part of the CDR3 DNA that was read is TGTGCCAGCAGTTTAAGGAGGGGCGATGAAAAA.